This is a list of T cell receptor beta chains from one sample in a study of beta chain features in type 1 diabetes. Assay: immunoSEQ multiplex PCR; the TCRdb copy retains only in-frame clones and omits some. The profile covers roughly 180,000 clones, with 7.8% appearing a single time and roughly 0.97% taken by the ten largest. The specimen sequenced was central memory CD4+ T cells from blood. Receptor source: a woman in her thirties or forties with type 1 diabetes. The conserved cysteine and the conserved F or W are not part of the CDR3 here.

TRBV18	TRBJ1-1	ASSPVGEGGRTEAF
TRBV4-1	TRBJ2-3	ASSQAYQSTDTQY
TRBV11-3	TRBJ2-1	ASSLGGTGTLDEQF
TRBV20-1	TRBJ1-2	SASTSYGYT
TRBV27	TRBJ2-2	ASSQGAGKTGELF
TRBV2	TRBJ2-5	ASSWGEGGRWETQY
TRBV4-2	TRBJ1-1	ASNADRDTEAF
TRBV2	TRBJ1-3	ASSEDRGSGNTIY
TRBV15	TRBJ2-3	ATSRVRGSRNTDTQY
TRBV10-2	TRBJ2-7	ASSEPHRVLPYEQY
TRBV18	TRBJ1-4	ASSLGLEEKLF
TRBV5-6	TRBJ2-7	ASSQRYEQY
TRBV29-1	TRBJ2-7	SAISTGGVYEQY
TRBV7-6	TRBJ2-7	ASSLTAAADHEQY
TRBV5-5	TRBJ2-7	ASSLEGGGLEQY
TRBV9	TRBJ1-2	ASKASAEGYT
TRBV25-1	TRBJ1-5	ASSEYGDSNQPQH
TRBV6-5	TRBJ1-2	ASTRAHPNYGYT
TRBV6-5	TRBJ2-3	ASSYGPSGGQDTQY
TRBV6-5	TRBJ1-2	ASSYGRELYGYT
TRBV11-2	TRBJ1-2	ASSSSQGLRGYT
TRBV7-2	TRBJ2-7	ASSPRTVNEQY
TRBV5-1	TRBJ2-7	ASSPSGGDYEQY
TRBV7-2	TRBJ2-3	ASSLTRDTDTQY
TRBV29-1	TRBJ2-7	SVSSGIGIRGEQY
TRBV10-3	TRBJ2-7	AIRTGGYYEQY
TRBV30	TRBJ1-1	AWSTGTGGTEAF
TRBV27	TRBJ2-6	ASKGSGTGVDRSGANVLT
TRBV6-6	TRBJ1-3	ASRSTGDGNTIY
TRBV5-6	TRBJ2-5	ASSLRGTGRQETQY
TRBV6-5	TRBJ2-1	ASTGGNEQF
TRBV30	TRBJ1-4	ACLRRQGTQEKLF
TRBV9	TRBJ1-2	ASSVTENYGYT
TRBV7-2	TRBJ1-5	ASSLGDSLSNQPQH
TRBV30	TRBJ2-5	TLGSQETQY
TRBV2	TRBJ2-2	ASTKDRFGLDTGELF
TRBV19	TRBJ1-2	ASSITAADSRSYT
TRBV7-9	TRBJ1-1	ASSSTGTEAF
TRBV6-5	TRBJ2-3	ASSYPGADTQY
TRBV7-2	TRBJ1-6	ASTPGAVVGSPLH
TRBV9	TRBJ1-2	ASSLGPADYGYT
TRBV10-3	TRBJ2-5	AISESQAGGETQY
TRBV19	TRBJ1-2	ASSMRSGQRDGYT
TRBV29-1	TRBJ1-2	SVEQQGYGYT